Here is one T cell receptor (beta chain) with its context. This entry is derived from a study of shared clonotypes between healthy human individuals. Naive CD8 cells, CD45RO-negative and positively selected for CCR7, excluded terminally differentiated effector memory CD45RA+ cells. Every immunoSEQ plate was one replicate of a subset's evenly spread DNA. In the study's own analysis: Because ImmunoSEQ provided only junction sequences with no quality scores, the filtering differed. Only in-frame clones appear in the TCRdb table, and some are missing; sequencing was by immunoSEQ multiplex PCR. That table supplies the V and J calls and clone size; D and trimming were determined from the DNA. The sample consists of roughly 2.1 million clones, approximately 94% of them appearing once. This CDR3 spans 16 amino acids. V was clipped by 5 bases and J by 3 bases; unmatched bases: 9. Germline V gene sequence: CDR1 MGHRA, CDR2 YSYEKL.

This rearrangement joins TRBV4-1 to TRBJ2-2; 7 bases map to TRBD2. The sequenced sample consisted of naive CD8+ T cells from PBMCs. The sequence derives from a man between 18 and 35 years old in good health. Some clones in this sample may be carry-over from other donors' samples. In DNA form, the CDR3 reads TGCGCCAGCAGCACCCCAGAGCGGGACTACACCGGGGAGCTGTTTTTT. Translated, it gives CASSTPERDYTGELFF.